This TCR beta chain came from a study of T-cell reconstitution after alpha-beta-depleted transplantation in children. Study conclusions and caveats: Elevated TCRbeta diversity at day 60 was traced, in some patients, to surviving recipient T cells and thymic progenitors. About two months after transplant, alpha-beta T cells reportedly came from several hundred expanded graft clones.

In regard to this clonotype: Its antigen is still unknown.

From germline, CDR1 is SEHNR and CDR2 FQNEAQ (reference sequence). V was shortened by 5 bases and J by 3 bases, with 20 bases between the two germline ends. This CDR3 is 16 amino acids long. Researchers prepared the TCRbeta library using unique molecular identifiers, the study reports. TCRdb re-analysed the PCR reads in MiXCR, keeping a single row per CDR3 protein. Of 250,000 to 400,000 distinct CDR3 sequences in the sample, 20% to 30% were seen once. The sequencing used PBMCs, mostly from graft donor cells, collected 180 days after TCRalphabeta/CD19-depleted stem cell transplant. V and J are TRBV7-9 and TRBJ2-7; D may be TRBD2 (5 bases). The source is a male patient under 18 who had a stem cell transplant for acute lymphoblastic leukemia, so the T cells may come from the graft donor. CDR3 protein: CASSHGGWGTVYEQYF. DNA of the CDR3: TGTGCCAGCAGCCACGGCGGGTGGGGAACCGTCTACGAGCAGTACTTC.